This T cell receptor beta chain was sequenced in a study of graft-versus-host responses after intestinal transplantation. The wider study: Recipients were all induced with anti-thymocyte globulin, then given tacrolimus and steroids for two to three years.

The assay was immunoSEQ multiplex PCR, and TCRdb's table has in-frame clones only and misses some. The table shows about 26,000 clones, with more than 75% occurring only once. Overall study findings and caveats: The marrow of recipients harbored GvH clones, and ileum or blood showed some of them first. Allografts from individuals with graft-donor T cell macrochimerism displayed high graft-versus-host to host-versus-graft clonal ratios.

The germline V and J ends were trimmed by 11 bases and 0 bases, with 14 bases remaining between them. The CDR3 is made up of 14 amino acids. CDR1 ENHRY and CDR2 SYGVKD come from the germline V gene. A word on this clone: The antigen is undetermined.

Sequenced material: unstimulated CD4+ T cells sorted from spleen or lymph node cells, taken before intestinal transplant. This sequence was found in a human donor who received an intestinal transplant. The V call is TRBV10-3, the J call TRBJ2-1; the D is unclear. CDR3 protein: CAVAVQSSYNEQFF. The CDR3 nucleotides read TGTGCCGTTGCGGTCCAGAGCTCCTACAATGAGCAGTTCTTC.